The 27 T cell receptor beta chains listed next were all sequenced from one sample in a study of cytomegalovirus exposure and HLA in healthy donors. Sequencing was performed with immunoSEQ multiplex PCR; in TCRdb, only in-frame clones are kept and a portion is missing. The table shows about 110,000 clones, with more than 90% occurring only once. The sequencing sample was made of PBMCs. Every receptor here comes from a young woman in good health and CMV-seronegative.

The J gene is TRBJ1-2, the V gene TRBV28; the D gene is possibly TRBD1 (5 bases). The CDR3 consists of 17 residues. Germline CDR1 MDHEN, CDR2 SYDVKM. The ends were cut back, 6 bases at V and 2 bases at J, with 22 bases in the middle. The CDR3 DNA sequence: TGTGCCAGCAGGGGTGGGCCTACGAGACAGAAGAACTATGGCTACACCTTC. Translation: CASRGGPTRQKNYGYTF.

In this sample, this clone turned up once. V is TRBV7-9 and J is TRBJ2-7, with D maybe TRBD2 (5 bases). This CDR3 spans 12 amino acids. Per the germline V gene, CDR1 is SEHNR and CDR2 is FQNEAQ (reference sequence). Trimming removed 2 bases from V and 6 bases from J, with 8 bases in between. For the CDR3, the DNA is TGTGCCAGCAGCTTACGGGGATTCGAGCAGTACTTC. It encodes CASSLRGFEQYF.

This chain connects TRBV15 to TRBJ2-7; 9 bases align to TRBD2. The CDR3 has 15 residues. Germline V gives CDR1 LNHNV, CDR2 YYDKDF (reference sequence). Trimming at V came to 1 base and at J to 2 bases, leaving 3 bases not matched to a gene. The CDR3 nucleotides read TGTGCCACCAGCAGAGCGGCGGGGGGGGCCTACGAGCAGTACTTC. Amino acids: CATSRAAGGAYEQYF.

V gene TRBV11-2 combines with J gene TRBJ2-5; D gene ambiguous. V shed 6 bases and J shed 1 base, with 18 bases lying between them. Germline V CDR1 and CDR2: SGHAT, FQNNGV. The CDR3 runs 16 residues. In DNA form, the CDR3 reads TGTGCCAGCAGGGATAGCCAGCGAAGAACCCAAGAGACCCAGTACTTC. Translating it yields CASRDSQRRTQETQYF.

This chain joins TRBV13 and TRBJ2-3, with D perhaps TRBD2 (6 bases). The germline V gene has CDR1 PRHDT and CDR2 FYEKMQ (reference sequence). There are 16 residues in the CDR3. V lost 2 bases and J 3 bases, leaving 15 bases between the germline ends. DNA of the CDR3: TGTGCCAGCAGCTTATCCACTAGCCTATTTACAGATACGCAGTATTTT. It encodes CASSLSTSLFTDTQYF. Full variable domain (missing parts from reference TRBV13 and TRBJ2-3): AAGVIQSPRHLIKEKRETATLKCYPIPRHDTVYWYQQGPGQDPQFLISFYEKMQSDKGSIPDRFSAQQFSDYHSELNMSSLELGDSALYFCASSLSTSLFTDTQYFGPGTRLTVL.

This clone was picked up one time. This chain uses TRBV9 with TRBJ2-1, with 8 nucleotides matching TRBD2. J gave up 8 bases and V 2 bases, and 15 bases lay outside the gene matches. CDR1 SGDLS and CDR2 YYNGEE come from the germline V gene. The CDR3 spans 17 residues. Written as DNA, the CDR3 is TGTGCCAGCAGCGTCGGGTCGGCGGGGGGCCGTATGTATGAGCAGTTCTTC. Its translation is CASSVGSAGGRMYEQFF.

DNA of the CDR3: TGTGCCTGGATTGGGGACAGGCGATTCTATGGCTACACCTTC. Its translation: CAWIGDRRFYGYTF. The chain joins TRBV30 to TRBJ1-2; 8 nucleotides agree with TRBD1. This CDR3 is built from 14 residues. CDR1 and CDR2 (germline): GTSNPN, SVGIG (reference sequence). Trimming at V came to 4 bases and at J to 4 bases, leaving 8 bases not matched to a gene.

This chain joins TRBV14 and TRBJ2-7, with D possibly being TRBD2 (5 bases). This CDR3 region has 17 residues. The germline CDR1 and CDR2 sequences are SGHDN and FVKESK. Trimming pared 1 base from V and 0 bases from J, leaving 16 bases between. In nucleotides, the CDR3 is TGTGCCAGCAGCCAAGTCGGTTTGGGCGGGCGCTCCTACGAGCAGTACTTC. This translates into CASSQVGLGGRSYEQYF.

The chain links TRBV5-4 to TRBJ1-4; D might be TRBD1 (6 bases). Per the germline V gene, CDR1 is SGHNT and CDR2 is YYREEE (reference sequence). V gave up 7 bases and J gave up 4 bases, with 17 bases separating them. The CDR3 has 15 residues. The CDR3 loop reads CASSQGGRGNEKLFF. For the CDR3, the DNA is TGTGCCAGCTCCCAGGGCGGCAGGGGTAATGAAAAACTGTTTTTT.

This chain links TRBV28 with TRBJ2-2, with 7 bases identical to TRBD1. The CDR3 sequence is 15 residues long. V was clipped by 6 bases and J by 5 bases; unmatched bases: 9. Germline lookup yields CDR1 MDHEN and CDR2 SYDVKM. CDR3 nucleotide sequence: TGTGCCAGCAGCCAAAATTACAGGGGTACCGGGGAGCTGTTTTTT. Its translation is CASSQNYRGTGELFF.

The chain couples TRBV5-4 to TRBJ1-3; 8 nucleotides align to TRBD1. Losses at the gene ends were 3 bases for V and 0 bases for J; bases not matched to a gene: 8. The V gene's germline CDR1 is SGHNT and CDR2 YYREEE (reference sequence). This CDR3 contains 17 residues. CDR3 sequence reads: CASSSATGALSGNTIYF. Here the CDR3 DNA reads TGTGCCAGCAGCTCAGCGACAGGGGCCCTCTCTGGAAACACCATATATTTT.

This chain links TRBV6-1 with TRBJ2-5; D perhaps matches TRBD2 (6 bases). The CDR3 runs 15 residues. Germline V gene lookup returns CDR1 MNHNS and CDR2 SASEGT. V was pared by 4 bases and J by 4 bases, with 16 bases between. The CDR3 region has the DNA TGTGCCAGCAGTGGGAGGGGAGTGAGGGGAGAGACCCAGTACTTC. Protein product: CASSGRGVRGETQYF.

This chain uses TRBV28 with TRBJ2-2; TRBD1 agrees at 7 bases. Trimming removed 5 bases from V and 3 bases from J; junction bases left unmatched: 21. This CDR3 spans 20 amino acids. Per germline, CDR1 MDHEN and CDR2 SYDVKM. The CDR3 nucleotides are TGTGCCAGCAGTGGCTTGGTTCGAGACAGGGCCCCCCTTGACACCGGGGAGCTGTTTTTT. Its protein is CASSGLVRDRAPLDTGELFF. The complete variable domain, with remaining parts taken from reference TRBV28 and TRBJ2-2, reads DVKVTQSSRYLVKRTGEKVFLECVQDMDHENMFWYRQDPGLGLRLIYFSYDVKMKEKGDIPEGYSVSREKKERFSLILESASTNQTSMYLCASSGLVRDRAPLDTGELFFGEGSRLTVL.

This rearrangement joins TRBV28 to TRBJ2-7, with 7 bases aligning to TRBD1. Trimming took 6 bases from V and 1 from J; bases not matched to a gene: 9. CDR3 length: 15 amino acids. Germline V gives CDR1 MDHEN, CDR2 SYDVKM. The CDR3 is CASSPRTGVSYEQYF. Here the CDR3 DNA reads TGTGCCAGCAGCCCCAGGACAGGAGTTTCCTACGAGCAGTACTTC.

This clone was found a few times. The chain carries TRBV7-9 and TRBJ2-7; TRBD1 matches at 8 bases. The CDR3 contains 12 residues. Looked up from germline, CDR1 is SEHNR and CDR2 is FQNEAQ (reference sequence). After removal of 5 bases from V and 4 bases from J, the junction contained 1 base not matched to a gene. CDR3 amino acids: CASSQGAYEQYF. The CDR3 DNA is TGTGCCAGCAGCCAGGGGGCGTACGAGCAGTACTTC.

The chain recombines TRBV6-6 with TRBJ2-1; the D is unclear. This CDR3 is built from 13 residues. The germline V gene has CDR1 MNHNY and CDR2 SVGAGI (reference sequence). V was trimmed by 2 bases and J by 9 bases, leaving 11 bases between them. The CDR3 bases are TGTGCCAGCAGTTACCTCACAGATGGTGAGCAGTTCTTC. It translates to CASSYLTDGEQFF.

The J gene is TRBJ2-3, the V gene TRBV28; 9 positions agree with TRBD2. V shed 8 bases, J shed 0 bases, and the junction held 3 bases outside the gene matches. The CDR3 consists of 14 residues. Germline V gene lookup returns CDR1 MDHEN and CDR2 SYDVKM. The CDR3 DNA is TGTGCCAGCCGCGGGGGGGGGAGCACAGATACGCAGTATTTT. Translation gives CASRGGGSTDTQYF.

This chain joins TRBV19 and TRBJ2-7; D is undetermined. Trimming stripped 6 bases from V and 3 bases from J, with 18 bases between. The CDR3 contains 15 residues. The V gene's germline CDR1 is LNHDA and CDR2 SQIVND (reference sequence). The CDR3 DNA sequence: TGTGCCAGTAGGTCCGAGAACGGAGCCCTCTACGAGCAGTACTTC. Its translation is CASRSENGALYEQYF. The entire variable domain, with the rest obtained from reference TRBV19 and TRBJ2-7, is as follows: DGGITQSPKYLFRKEGQNVTLSCEQNLNHDAMYWYRQDPGQGLRLIYYSQIVNDFQKGDIAEGYSVSREKKESFPLTVTSAQKNPTAFYLCASRSENGALYEQYFGPGTRLTVT.

This sequence joins TRBV4-3 and TRBJ2-3; 9 bases fit TRBD2. The CDR3 is 18 amino acids. CDR1 and CDR2 (germline): LGHNA, YSLEER. V lost 4 bases, J lost 5 bases, and 16 bases stayed unmatched. This CDR3 is CASSRGIGGGVEVDTQYF. DNA for the CDR3: TGCGCCAGCAGCCGAGGAATCGGCGGGGGGGTTGAAGTAGATACGCAGTATTTT.

This chain links TRBV2 with TRBJ2-7; D unclear. The CDR3 length is 10 residues. Germline values: CDR1 SNHLY, CDR2 FYNNEI. Trimming shortened V by 4 bases and J by 7 bases, and 5 bases separated the two germline ends. CDR3 in DNA: TGTGCCAGCAGTGTTCTAGAGCAGTACTTC. This gives the protein CASSVLEQYF. Together with reference TRBV2 and TRBJ2-7, the CDR3 gives the full variable domain: EPEVTQTPSHQVTQMGQEVILRCVPISNHLYFYWYRQILGQKVEFLVSFYNNEISEKSEIFDDQFSVERPDGSNFTLKIRSTKLEDSAMYFCASSVLEQYFGPGTRLTVT.

The CDR3 DNA reads as TGTGCCAGCAGTTACCGGGACAGGAGCCTCCCTCAGTACTTC. It yields the protein CASSYRDRSLPQYF. V gene TRBV27 combines with J gene TRBJ2-7, with 8 bases lining up with TRBD1. Germline loops: CDR1 MNHEY, CDR2 SMNVEV (reference sequence). J gave up 10 bases and V 4 bases, and 12 bases lay outside the gene matches. The CDR3 extends over 14 amino acids.

This chain uses TRBV19 with TRBJ1-4; 9 nucleotides match TRBD1. The V segment lost 9 bases and the J segment 3 bases; nucleotides outside the gene matches: 5. This CDR3 contains 14 residues. Germline-derived CDR1 and CDR2 are LNHDA and SQIVND (reference sequence). The chain's CDR3 is CASVRDRANEKLFF. As DNA, the CDR3 is TGTGCCAGCGTACGGGACAGGGCTAATGAAAAACTGTTTTTT.

V usage is TRBV15 and J usage is TRBJ2-1; tentative D call: TRBD1 (6 bases). The V end lost 3 bases, the J end lost 4 bases, and 19 bases lay between the germline ends. In germline, CDR1 is LNHNV, CDR2 YYDKDF (reference sequence). The CDR3 is 17 residues long. The CDR3 spells CATSSWSGQTKYNEQFF. CDR3 bases: TGTGCCACCAGCAGCTGGTCCGGACAGACTAAATACAATGAGCAGTTCTTC.

This clone was seen a single time. V usage is TRBV19 and J usage is TRBJ2-2, with 7 bases aligning to TRBD1. This CDR3 region has 16 residues. With V trimmed by 6 bases and J by 0 bases, 7 bases remained unmatched. Germline CDR1 and CDR2: LNHDA and SQIVND (reference sequence). This chain's CDR3 is CASRDRDSSNTGELFF. The CDR3 nucleotides are TGTGCCAGTAGAGACCGGGACAGTTCGAACACCGGGGAGCTGTTTTTT.

V usage is TRBV14 and J usage is TRBJ2-1; D possibly corresponds to TRBD1 (6 bases). CDR3 length equals 12 residues. V lost 5 bases and J lost 7, with 9 bases in between. Germline CDR1 SGHDN, CDR2 FVKESK. Written as DNA, the CDR3 is TGTGCCAGCAGCTTTACAGGGAATGAGCAGTTCTTC. Amino acids: CASSFTGNEQFF.

V gene TRBV19 combines with J gene TRBJ1-3; 11 bases align to TRBD1. V was pared by 3 bases and J by 5 bases, with 12 bases of the junction left unmatched. The CDR3 spans 18 residues. Germline CDR1 is LNHDA and CDR2 is SQIVND (reference sequence). CDR3 nucleotides: TGTGCCAGTAGTATTGGGTTCCGCCTGGACAGGGGGCGAAACACCATATATTTT. Amino acid sequence: CASSIGFRLDRGRNTIYF.

The chain couples TRBV7-7 to TRBJ2-7; D is possibly TRBD1 (6 bases). Germline V CDR1 and CDR2: SSHAT, FNYEAQ (reference sequence). The V gene lost 4 bases and the J gene lost 0 bases, with 10 bases spanning the gap. The CDR3 has 14 residues. The CDR3 reads CASSCTGSSYEQYF. CDR3 DNA: TGTGCCAGCAGCTGTACAGGGAGCTCCTACGAGCAGTACTTC.